This T cell receptor (beta chain) was retrieved from a study of Graves' ophthalmopathy and Graves' hyperthyroidism. Study-wide context: Untreated patients at initial diagnosis provided peripheral blood. Findings and limits, study-wide: The authors also found most expanded thyroid clonotypes above 0.001 frequency in blood.

This CDR3 comprises 14 residues. Per germline, CDR1 SGHAT and CDR2 FQDESV (reference sequence). With 6 bases removed from V and 1 base from J, the gap between germline ends came to 12 bases. Moderately to severely active ophthalmopathy under 3 months, CAS at least 3, NOSPECS at least 4. Patients with other autoimmune diseases, uncontrolled infections, pregnancy or lactation were excluded. This clonotype was found once. Its antigen is currently unknown. RNA transcripts were the template, and TCR beta CDR3 regions were amplified from them. First-round RT-PCR relied on HTBI primers, and a second-round multiplex PCR came next. One entry per CDR3 protein results from TCRdb running MiXCR on the multiplex PCR reads. The repertoire holds about 700,000 distinct CDR3 sequences, with 35% to 45% as singletons.

V is TRBV11-1 and J is TRBJ1-1; D gene ambiguous. The sequenced sample consisted of peripheral blood. This receptor was identified in an adult man with Graves' ophthalmopathy. The DNA of the CDR3 is TGTGCCAGCAGTTTATCCCACAGGAACACTGAAGCTTTCTTT. Its protein is CASSLSHRNTEAFF.